This passage covers 9 T cell receptor beta chains from one sample sequenced in a study of CD8 T cells in Susac syndrome. Random hexamers were used to reverse transcribe the RNA input (roughly 0.5 to 1 ug). TCRdb called the immunoSEQ multiplex PCR reads again in MiXCR, with one record for every CDR3 protein. The data show some 450,000 distinct CDR3 sequences, approximately 89% seen once. The sequenced sample was CD8+ T cells from PBMCs. The receptor source for this set is a human donor with multiple sclerosis.

The V and J genes are TRBV5-1 and TRBJ2-3; 8 bases match TRBD1. CDR1 is SGHRS, CDR2 YFSETQ, per germline. The CDR3 sequence is 15 residues long. V shed 4 bases and J 4 bases; nucleotides not matched to a gene: 8. The CDR3 region has the DNA TGCGCCAGCAGCCGAGGGACAGGTAGTGCAGATACGCAGTATTTT. It translates to CASSRGTGSADTQYF.

The V and J genes are TRBV12-3 or TRBV12-4 and TRBJ2-7; perhaps TRBD2 as D (6 bases). V gave up 5 bases and J gave up 0 bases, with 8 bases separating them. The length of the CDR3 is 13 residues. The CDR3 DNA reads as TGTGCCAGCAGTGTGGACTACTCCTACGAGCAGTACTTC. It translates to CASSVDYSYEQYF.

The gene calls are TRBV30 and TRBJ1-1; D remains ambiguous. The CDR3 runs 13 residues. V lost 2 bases, J lost 5 bases, and 12 bases lay in between. Germline lookup yields CDR1 GTSNPN and CDR2 SVGIG (reference sequence). Written as DNA, the CDR3 is TGTGCCTGGAGTATGGACTCGGGGACTGAAGCTTTCTTT. Amino acids: CAWSMDSGTEAFF.

V gene TRBV4-1 combines with J gene TRBJ2-1; 10 bases fit TRBD1. The CDR3 extends over 14 amino acids. V gave up 1 base and J gave up 8 bases; unmatched junction bases: 2. The germline gives CDR1 MGHRA, CDR2 YSYEKL. CDR3 amino acids: CASSQGGQGHEQFF. The DNA for the CDR3 is TGCGCCAGCAGCCAAGGGGGACAGGGGCATGAGCAGTTCTTC.

The chain combines TRBV24-1 with TRBJ1-1; TRBD1 might be the D (5 bases). The CDR3 length is 13 residues. With 4 bases removed from V and 0 bases from J, the gap between germline ends came to 5 bases. Germline CDR1 is KGHDR and CDR2 is SFDVKD. CDR3 sequence (DNA): TGTGCCACCAGTGAGGGGGTGAACACTGAAGCTTTCTTT. It is translated as CATSEGVNTEAFF.

The chain uses TRBV4-1 and TRBJ2-1; 11 bases are a match to TRBD2. This CDR3 is built from 14 residues. Germline V gene sequence: CDR1 MGHRA, CDR2 YSYEKL. Trimming removed 4 bases from V and 9 bases from J; junction bases left unmatched: 5. CDR3: CASSPTSGGSEQFF. The CDR3 nucleotides are TGCGCCAGCAGCCCTACTAGCGGGGGAAGTGAGCAGTTCTTC.

V and J are TRBV27 and TRBJ2-3; a possible D gene is TRBD2 (6 bases). Trimming shortened V by 2 bases and J by 2 bases, and 14 bases separated the two germline ends. The CDR3 totals 16 residues. Germline assignment: CDR1 MNHEY and CDR2 SMNVEV (reference sequence). This chain's CDR3 is CASSLSGQEITDTQYF. The CDR3 DNA is TGTGCCAGCAGTTTAAGCGGGCAGGAGATCACAGATACGCAGTATTTT.

The chain uses TRBV7-9 and TRBJ2-2; D unclear. V gave up 6 bases and J gave up 2 bases, with 13 bases separating them. The CDR3 runs to 15 residues. Looked up from germline, CDR1 is SEHNR and CDR2 is FQNEAQ (reference sequence). The CDR3 bases are TGTGCCAGCAGTCAGGACCCCCCCAACACCGGGGAGCTGTTTTTT. Its translation is CASSQDPPNTGELFF.

A remark on this clonotype: The germline gene is not matched at one end of the junction; a read error may be the cause. In nucleotides, the CDR3 is TGTGCCGGCAGGGGGGACAGACCCTACGAGCAGTACTTC. Translating gives CAGRGDRPYEQYF. The chain combines TRBV27 with TRBJ2-7; possibly TRBD1 for D (7 bases). Per the germline V gene, CDR1 is MNHEY and CDR2 is SMNVEV (reference sequence). The CDR3 runs 13 residues.